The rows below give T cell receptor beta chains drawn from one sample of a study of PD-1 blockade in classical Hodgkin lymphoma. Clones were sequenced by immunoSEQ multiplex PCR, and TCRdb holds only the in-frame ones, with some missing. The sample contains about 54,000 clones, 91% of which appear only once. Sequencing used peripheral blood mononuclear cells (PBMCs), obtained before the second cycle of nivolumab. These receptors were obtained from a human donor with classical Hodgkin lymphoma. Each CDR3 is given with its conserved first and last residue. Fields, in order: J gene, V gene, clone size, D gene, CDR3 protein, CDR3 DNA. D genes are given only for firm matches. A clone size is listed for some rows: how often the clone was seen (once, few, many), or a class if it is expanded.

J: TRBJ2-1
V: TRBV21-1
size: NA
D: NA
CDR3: CASSKGLRLAGGPFYNEQFF
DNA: TGTGCCAGCAGCAAAGGGCTCCGGCTAGCGGGGGGGCCCTTCTACAATGAGCAGTTCTTC

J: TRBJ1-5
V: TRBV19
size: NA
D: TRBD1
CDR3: CASRGQGIAPQHF
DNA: TGTGCCAGTAGAGGACAGGGTATTGCGCCCCAGCATTTT

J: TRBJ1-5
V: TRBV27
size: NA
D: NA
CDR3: CASSLSYGNQPQHF
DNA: TGTGCCAGCAGTTTATCGTATGGAAATCAGCCCCAGCATTTT

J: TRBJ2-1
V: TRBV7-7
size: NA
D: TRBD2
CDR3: CASSLEGLAGPQFF
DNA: TGTGCCAGCAGCTTAGAGGGACTAGCGGGTCCCCAGTTCTTC

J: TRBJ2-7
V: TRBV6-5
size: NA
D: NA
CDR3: CASRSGPGTYEQYF
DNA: TGTGCCAGCAGAAGCGGCCCGGGGACCTACGAGCAGTACTTC

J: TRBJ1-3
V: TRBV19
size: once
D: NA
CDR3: CAREVNTIYF
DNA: TGTGCCAGGGAGGTAAACACCATATATTTT

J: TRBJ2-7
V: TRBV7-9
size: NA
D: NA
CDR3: CASSESTGLSSYEQYF
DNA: TGTGCCAGCAGCGAATCTACAGGGTTGAGCTCCTACGAGCAGTACTTC

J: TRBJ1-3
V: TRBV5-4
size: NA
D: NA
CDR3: CASSLDTVRNTIYF
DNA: TGTGCCAGCAGCTTGGATACAGTTAGAAACACCATATATTTT

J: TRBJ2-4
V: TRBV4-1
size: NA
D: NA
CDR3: CASSRRGWVNIQYF
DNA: TGCGCCAGCAGCCGGCGGGGTTGGGTTAACATTCAGTACTTC

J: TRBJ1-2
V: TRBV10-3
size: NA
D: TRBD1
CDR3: CAISGGPGTGTYGYTF
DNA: TGTGCCATCAGTGGGGGTCCCGGGACAGGGACCTATGGCTACACCTTC

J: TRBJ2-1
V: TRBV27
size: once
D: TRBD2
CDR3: CASSGRLAGQYNEQFF
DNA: TGTGCCAGCAGTGGACGACTAGCGGGACAGTACAATGAGCAGTTCTTC

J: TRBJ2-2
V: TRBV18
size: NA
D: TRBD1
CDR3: CASSPRDRVNTGELFF
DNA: TGTGCCAGCTCACCACGGGACAGGGTGAACACCGGGGAGCTGTTTTTT

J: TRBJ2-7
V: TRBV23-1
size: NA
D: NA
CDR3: CASSQYLPPSYEQYF
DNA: TGCGCCAGCAGTCAGTACTTACCTCCCTCCTACGAGCAGTACTTC

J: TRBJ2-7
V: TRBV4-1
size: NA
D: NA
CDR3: CASSQDKDSGSYEQYF
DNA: TGCGCCAGCAGCCAAGATAAAGACAGTGGGTCCTACGAGCAGTACTTC

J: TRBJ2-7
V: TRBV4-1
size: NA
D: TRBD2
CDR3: CASSQETSGGARWGSYEQYF
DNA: TGCGCCAGCAGCCAAGAAACTAGCGGGGGGGCCAGATGGGGCTCCTACGAGCAGTACTTC

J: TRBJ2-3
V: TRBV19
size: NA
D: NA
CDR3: CASSSDTQYF
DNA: TGTGCCAGTTCTAGCGATACGCAGTATTTT

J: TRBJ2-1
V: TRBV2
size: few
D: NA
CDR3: CASSLTNEQFF
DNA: TGTGCCAGCAGTTTGACCAATGAGCAGTTCTTC

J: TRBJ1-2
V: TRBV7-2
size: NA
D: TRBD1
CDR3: CASSPQWDSRSYGYTF
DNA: TGTGCCAGCAGCCCACAATGGGACAGTCGATCCTATGGCTACACCTTC

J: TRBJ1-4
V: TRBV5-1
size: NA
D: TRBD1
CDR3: CASSFWTGSNEKLFF
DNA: TGCGCCAGCAGCTTCTGGACAGGGTCTAATGAAAAACTGTTTTTT

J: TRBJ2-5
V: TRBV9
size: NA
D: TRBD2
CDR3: CASSVRSSGGHQETQYF
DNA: TGTGCCAGCAGCGTGAGGTCCAGCGGGGGGCACCAAGAGACCCAGTACTTC

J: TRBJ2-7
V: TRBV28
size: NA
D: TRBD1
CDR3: CASSLTGTGVEEQYF
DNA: TGTGCCAGCAGTCTGACCGGGACAGGGGTTGAGGAGCAGTACTTC

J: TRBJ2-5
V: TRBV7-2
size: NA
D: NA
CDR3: CASSLGFPGARGTQETQYF
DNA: TGTGCCAGCAGCTTAGGTTTTCCCGGGGCTAGAGGGACGCAAGAGACCCAGTACTTC

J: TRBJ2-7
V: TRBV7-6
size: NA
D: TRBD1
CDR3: CASSSLPVTDRVAYEQYF
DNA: TGTGCCAGCAGCTCTTTACCCGTCACGGACAGGGTTGCCTACGAGCAGTACTTC

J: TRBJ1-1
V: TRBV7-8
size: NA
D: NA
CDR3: CASSRKVSAGGLGTEAFF
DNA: TGTGCCAGCAGTCGTAAGGTGTCGGCCGGGGGTTTGGGCACTGAAGCTTTCTTT

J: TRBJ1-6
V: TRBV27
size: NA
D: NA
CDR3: CASSFQSSYNSPLHF
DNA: TGTGCCAGCAGTTTTCAGAGCTCCTATAATTCACCCCTCCACTTT

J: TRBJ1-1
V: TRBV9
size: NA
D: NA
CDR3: CASSVEGRDTEAFF
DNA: TGTGCCAGCAGCGTGGAGGGTCGGGACACTGAAGCTTTCTTT

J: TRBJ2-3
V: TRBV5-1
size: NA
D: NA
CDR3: CASSLVTVATHSTDTQYF
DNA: TGCGCCAGCAGCTTGGTGACGGTAGCGACCCACTCCACAGATACGCAGTATTTT

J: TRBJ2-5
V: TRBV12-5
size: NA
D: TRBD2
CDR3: CASGPSGTSGVSQETQYF
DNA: TGTGCTAGTGGCCCCTCAGGGACTAGCGGGGTAAGCCAAGAGACCCAGTACTTC

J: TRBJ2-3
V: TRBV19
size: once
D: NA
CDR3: CASSLGVSTDTQYF
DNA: TGTGCCAGTAGTCTGGGCGTTAGCACAGATACGCAGTATTTT

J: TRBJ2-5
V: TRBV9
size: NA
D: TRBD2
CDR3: CASSVLAGGVETQYF
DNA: TGTGCCAGCAGCGTTTTAGCGGGAGGCGTAGAGACCCAGTACTTC

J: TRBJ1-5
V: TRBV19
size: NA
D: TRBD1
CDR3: CASSINPRGLYSNQPQHF
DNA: TGTGCCAGTAGTATAAACCCCAGGGGGCTTTATAGCAATCAGCCCCAGCATTTT

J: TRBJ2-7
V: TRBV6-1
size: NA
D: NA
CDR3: CASSEGPGLRGAYEQYF
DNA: TGTGCCAGCAGTGAAGGCCCGGGACTCCGAGGGGCCTACGAGCAGTACTTC

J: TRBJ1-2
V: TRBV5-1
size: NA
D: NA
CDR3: CASGPSRGANYGYTF
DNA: TGCGCCAGCGGCCCCTCTCGGGGGGCGAACTATGGCTACACCTTC

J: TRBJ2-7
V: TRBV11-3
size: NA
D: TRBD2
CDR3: CASSFSLAGDHEQYF
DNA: TGTGCCAGCAGCTTTAGCCTAGCGGGAGACCACGAGCAGTACTTC

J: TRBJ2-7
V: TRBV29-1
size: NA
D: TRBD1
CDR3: CSVESGTGYEQYF
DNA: TGCAGCGTTGAATCCGGGACAGGTTACGAGCAGTACTTC

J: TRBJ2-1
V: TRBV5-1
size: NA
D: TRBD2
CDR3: CASSLGTSGYNEQFF
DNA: TGCGCCAGCAGCTTGGGGACTAGCGGGTACAATGAGCAGTTCTTC

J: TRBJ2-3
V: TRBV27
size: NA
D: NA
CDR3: CASSPRPTDTQYF
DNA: TGTGCCAGCAGTCCCAGACCTACAGATACGCAGTATTTT

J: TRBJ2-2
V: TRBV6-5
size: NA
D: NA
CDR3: CASSRAPNTGELFF
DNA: TGTGCCAGCAGTCGGGCGCCTAACACCGGGGAGCTGTTTTTT

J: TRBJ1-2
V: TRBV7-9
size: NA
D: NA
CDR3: CASSLERRQYNYGYTF
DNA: TGTGCCAGCAGCTTAGAAAGGCGGCAGTATAACTATGGCTACACCTTC

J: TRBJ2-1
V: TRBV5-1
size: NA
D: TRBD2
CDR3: CASSLTSGRNEQFF
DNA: TGCGCCAGCAGCCTGACTAGCGGGAGGAATGAGCAGTTCTTC

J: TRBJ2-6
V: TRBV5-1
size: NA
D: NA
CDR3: CASTPFSASGANVLTF
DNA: TGCGCCAGCACCCCTTTCAGCGCCTCTGGGGCCAACGTCCTGACTTTC

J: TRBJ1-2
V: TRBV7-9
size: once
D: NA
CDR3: CASSPASAGPGYGYTF
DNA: TGTGCCAGCAGCCCGGCCTCCGCGGGCCCTGGCTATGGCTACACCTTC

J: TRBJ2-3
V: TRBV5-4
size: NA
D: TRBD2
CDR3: CASSWEGLAGGDTQYF
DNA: TGTGCCAGCAGCTGGGAGGGACTAGCGGGGGGAGATACGCAGTATTTT

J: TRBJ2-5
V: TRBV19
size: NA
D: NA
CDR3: CASSIGGGQETQYF
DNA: TGTGCCAGTAGTATAGGCGGAGGGCAGGAGACCCAGTACTTC

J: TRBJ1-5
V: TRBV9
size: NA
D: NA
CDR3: CASSVGGHSNQPQHF
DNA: TGTGCCAGCAGCGTAGGCGGCCATAGCAATCAGCCCCAGCATTTT

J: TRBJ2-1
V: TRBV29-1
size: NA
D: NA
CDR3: CSSSKTGYNEQFF
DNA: TGCAGCAGTAGTAAGACGGGATACAATGAGCAGTTCTTC

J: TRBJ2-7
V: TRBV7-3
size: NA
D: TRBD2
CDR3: CASSSYSGGTYEQYF
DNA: TGTGCCAGCAGCTCCTATAGCGGGGGGACCTACGAGCAGTACTTC

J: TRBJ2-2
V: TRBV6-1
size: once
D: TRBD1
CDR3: CASSYTGGATGELFF
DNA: TGTGCCAGCAGCTATACAGGGGGAGCCACCGGGGAGCTGTTTTTT

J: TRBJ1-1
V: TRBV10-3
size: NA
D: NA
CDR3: CAISGLGGENTEAFF
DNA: TGTGCCATCAGTGGTTTGGGGGGAGAGAACACTGAAGCTTTCTTT

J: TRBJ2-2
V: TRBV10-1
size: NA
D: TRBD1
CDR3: CASINSQGENTGELFF
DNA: TGCGCCAGCATCAATTCCCAGGGGGAGAACACCGGGGAGCTGTTTTTT

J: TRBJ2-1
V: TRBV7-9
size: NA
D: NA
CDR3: CASSLVQGIYNEQFF
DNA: TGTGCCAGCAGCTTAGTGCAGGGCATATACAATGAGCAGTTCTTC

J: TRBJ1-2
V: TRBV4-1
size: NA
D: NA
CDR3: CASSQEGDSYNYGYTF
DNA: TGCGCCAGCAGCCAAGAAGGCGACAGCTATAACTATGGCTACACCTTC